This TCR beta chain was profiled in a study of blood T cell repertoires in COVID-19 (dated by TCRdb to between 2020 and 2021). General notes on the study: Collaborator samples came from the United States, Italy and Spain and covered acute and convalescent phases of COVID-19. The samples were drawn from the first 160 participants of the ongoing ImmuneRACE study and from over 950 subjects provided by 6 global collaborators. A freely available public database, intended as a resource for researchers studying the immune response to SARS-CoV-2, is where the repertoires were released. The material from the prospective study consisted of cDNA or gDNA derived from T cells, B-cell-depleted T cells, or PBMCs. The dataset comprised deeply sampled blood TCRbeta repertoires from subjects exposed to, actively infected with, or recovered from COVID-19. The sample metadata nearly always contained a de-identified subject ID, COVID-19 status, age in years and sex. HLA class I and class II types, where available, came from metadata supplied by the sample provider rather than from assay-based typing. Study-wide findings and limitations: The quantity of clinical and demographic metadata differed by source and by participant and was supplied without curation.

On this clone: Its cognate antigen has yet to be identified. No base quality information exists; no much larger clone differs at one position.

Participants in the prospective study were enrolled through a virtual design, were aged roughly 18 to 90 years, and lived in fewer than 30 United States geographic areas. In the prospective study, cohorts were assigned on the basis of participant-reported clinical history obtained from a screening survey and a study questionnaire. ImmuneRACE Cohort 3 recovered participants were defined by two consecutive negative NP/OP PCR tests, healthcare professional clearance, or symptom resolution. In the prospective study, mobile phlebotomists collected whole blood, serum and a nasopharyngeal or oropharyngeal swab from each participant. Participants in the prospective study had the option to provide additional blood draws and questionnaires over a 2-month period. Prospective study blood samples were shipped either frozen or at room temperature before DNA extraction. The germline V gene (reference sequence) gives CDR1 as LGHDT and CDR2 as YNNKEL. The CDR3, from cysteine to phenylalanine, totals 15 residues. Only the CDR3 region is kept as DNA, spanning 45 bases read in frame from base 1. From V the trimming removes 0 bases and from J it removes 6 bases, while the gene matches leave 2 bases of the junction unaccounted for.

TCRbeta CDR3 regions were amplified from genomic DNA by means of the immunoSEQ Assay, a bias-controlled multiplex PCR. The authors' analysis ran thus. Nucleated cell counts per sample were estimated from amplification of reference gene primers within the assay. Sequence reads were collapsed and filtered to measure the absolute abundance of every unique TCRbeta CDR3 rearrangement. For each sample, productive Simpson clonality was calculated as the square root of Simpson's diversity index across productive rearrangements. TCRdb's version of the immuneACCESS table is confined to in-frame rearrangements and falls short of the full clone set. An unresolved V gene accounts for under half of the shortfall where checked; the remainder is of unknown origin. V and J calls and clone size are those listed in that table; D and trimming were worked out from the DNA. Within this sample are approximately 270,000 clones, with just under 90% of them counted one time only. 1.9% of the sample goes to the ten largest clones.

This receptor was obtained from a woman aged 60-75 years who had recovered from COVID-19. The sequenced sample consisted of PBMCs or T cells enriched from blood (not recorded which). The sequence is built from TRBV3-1 (or the pseudogene TRBV3-2) and TRBJ1-6, and 7 bases in between align with TRBD1. CDR3 region: CASSQDYRGNSPLHF. Here is the DNA: TGTGCCAGCAGCCAAGATTACAGGGGTAATTCACCCCTCCACTTT.